These 9 T cell receptor beta chains share one sample of origin, sequenced in a study of shared clonotypes between healthy human individuals. Terminally differentiated effector memory CD45RA+ cells were left out of the naive CD8 fraction, which was CD45RO-negative and positively selected for CCR7. Repertoires were generated with immunoSEQ multiplex PCR, while TCRdb's copy carries only in-frame clones and drops some. Of 2 million to 2.5 million clones listed, approximately 95% were seen once; the top ten hold 1.1%. Sequenced sample: naive CD8+ T cells sorted from blood. The source is a man aged 18 to 35 in good health.

The chain combines TRBV6-5 with TRBJ2-7, with D perhaps TRBD2 (6 bases). The CDR3 runs 15 residues. CDR1 MNHEY and CDR2 SVGAGI come from the germline V gene. V lost 0 bases and J lost 2, with 11 bases in between. This CDR3 reads CASSYSGGDTYEQYF. The CDR3 nucleotides read TGTGCCAGCAGTTACTCGGGGGGAGACACCTACGAGCAGTACTTC.

In its sample, this clone was seen once. This chain uses TRBV7-6 with TRBJ2-2; D remains ambiguous. From germline, CDR1 is SGHVS and CDR2 FNYEAQ. This CDR3 is 16 amino acids long. V lost 0 bases and J 1 base, leaving 9 bases between the germline ends. CDR3 residues: CASSLALSRNTGELFF. The CDR3 coding sequence is TGTGCCAGCAGCTTAGCGTTGTCAAGGAACACCGGGGAGCTGTTTTTT.

The J gene is TRBJ2-2, the V gene TRBV30; no clear D gene. Germline lookup yields CDR1 GTSNPN and CDR2 SVGIG (reference sequence). Trimming removed 2 bases from V and 0 bases from J, with 7 bases in between. The CDR3 is made up of 14 amino acids. CDR3 sequence (DNA): TGTGCCTGGAGTCCATACTCGAACACCGGGGAGCTGTTTTTT. It translates to CAWSPYSNTGELFF.

The rearrangement links TRBV27 to TRBJ2-6; D assignment may be TRBD1 or TRBD2 (6 bases each). Looked up from germline, CDR1 is MNHEY and CDR2 is SMNVEV (reference sequence). V was shortened by 5 bases and J by 4 bases, with 15 bases between the two germline ends. This CDR3 has 16 residues. As DNA, the CDR3 is TGTGCCAGCAGTGTAAGGGGGGCCTCGGGGGCCAACGTCCTGACTTTC. This encodes CASSVRGASGANVLTF.

Comment on this clone: Mismatch with germline at one junction end may stem from a read error. The CDR3 spells CASSTSASNTGELFF. The CDR3 DNA is TGTGCTAGCAGTACTAGCGCCTCGAACACCGGGGAGCTGTTTTTT. This chain links TRBV7-7 with TRBJ2-2, with TRBD2 matching over 7 bases. The V gene's germline CDR1 is SSHAT and CDR2 FNYEAQ (reference sequence). This CDR3 has 15 residues.

To note about this clone: Different DNA sequences within this sample yield the same CDR3. The gene calls are TRBV10-3 and TRBJ2-7; D gene uncertain. The CDR3 contains 13 residues. The V end was cut by 3 bases, the J end by 1 base, with 7 bases between. Germline-derived CDR1 and CDR2 are ENHRY and SYGVKD. CDR3 in DNA: TGTGCCATCAGTGAAGGCGGTTCCTACGAGCAGTACTTC. Protein sequence: CAISEGGSYEQYF.

About this clone itself: Other DNA sequences in this specimen translate into the identical CDR3. J is TRBJ2-6 and V is TRBV27; D may correspond to TRBD1 or TRBD2 (5 bases each). Trimming removed 0 bases from V and 2 bases from J, with 8 bases in between. From germline, CDR1 is MNHEY and CDR2 SMNVEV (reference sequence). CDR3 length: 16 amino acids. CDR3: CASSLSMGAGANVLTF. CDR3 DNA sequence: TGTGCCAGCAGTTTATCCATGGGGGCTGGGGCCAACGTCCTGACTTTC.

This sequence joins TRBV7-8 and TRBJ1-1; D is possibly TRBD1 (5 bases). Germline loops: CDR1 SGHVS, CDR2 FQNEAQ. Deletions cut 5 bases from V and 4 bases from J, with 17 bases between. The length of the CDR3 is 15 residues. The CDR3 loop is CASSAGGTRGTEAFF. CDR3 sequence (DNA): TGTGCCAGCAGCGCCGGGGGGACCCGCGGCACTGAAGCTTTCTTT.

This chain links TRBV29-1 with TRBJ1-2; 9 bases fit TRBD1. This CDR3 is built from 13 residues. Per germline, CDR1 SQVTM and CDR2 ANQGSEA. Trimming cost V 5 bases and J 1 base; bases outside gene matches: 2. This CDR3 reads CSVWTGDNYGYTF. In nucleotides, the CDR3 is TGCAGCGTTTGGACAGGGGATAACTATGGCTACACCTTC.